This passage covers 3 T cell receptor beta chains from one sample sequenced in a study of neurological immune-mediated disorders. Time point given: longitudinal time-point 1 (baseline). TCRdb reprocessed the 5' RACE reads with MiXCR, giving one entry per CDR3 protein. The profile shows some 60,000 distinct CDR3 sequences, about 10% of them singletons. The sequenced sample was PBMCs. Receptors were obtained from a male donor with HTLV-1-associated myelopathy (HAM/TSP).

This clonotype was observed at least ten times. This sequence joins TRBV20-1 and TRBJ2-7; a possible D gene is TRBD2 (6 bases). This CDR3 region has 13 residues. The ends were cut back, 6 bases at V and 0 bases at J, with 12 bases in the middle. CDR1 and CDR2 from the germline V gene are DFQATT and SNEGSKA (reference sequence). CDR3 sequence: CSARDGSSYEQYF. In DNA, the CDR3 is TGCAGTGCGAGGGACGGGAGCTCCTACGAGCAGTACTTC.

This clonotype has a count of ten or more. The chain recombines TRBV12-3 or TRBV12-4 with TRBJ1-1; D gene unclear. Trimming cost V 8 bases and J 2 bases, with 18 bases left between them. CDR3 length equals 15 residues. The CDR3 protein is CASADWAVFNTEAFF. CDR3 bases: TGTGCCAGCGCTGATTGGGCAGTTTTTAACACTGAAGCTTTCTTT.

The sample holds many counts of this clonotype. At one end, the junction sequence differs from germline, possibly due to a read error. This sequence joins TRBV5-1 and TRBJ1-5; tentative D call: TRBD1 (5 bases). The CDR3 runs 13 residues. The V gene's germline CDR1 is SGHRS and CDR2 YFSETQ. The CDR3 loop reads CASSPEGQSAPAF. The CDR3 DNA is TGCGCCAGCAGCCCCGAGGGGCAATCAGCCCCAGCATTT.